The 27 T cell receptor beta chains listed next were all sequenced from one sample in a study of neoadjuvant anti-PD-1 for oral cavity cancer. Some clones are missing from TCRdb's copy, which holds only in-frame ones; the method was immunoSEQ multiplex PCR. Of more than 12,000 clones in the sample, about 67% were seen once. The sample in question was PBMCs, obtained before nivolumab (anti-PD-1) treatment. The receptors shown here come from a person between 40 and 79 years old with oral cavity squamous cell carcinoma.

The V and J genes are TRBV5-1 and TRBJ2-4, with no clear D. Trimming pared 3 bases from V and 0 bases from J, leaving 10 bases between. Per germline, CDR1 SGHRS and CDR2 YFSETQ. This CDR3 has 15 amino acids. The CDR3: CASSSIDLAKNIQYF. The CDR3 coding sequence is TGCGCCAGCAGCTCCATCGACCTAGCCAAAAACATTCAGTACTTC.

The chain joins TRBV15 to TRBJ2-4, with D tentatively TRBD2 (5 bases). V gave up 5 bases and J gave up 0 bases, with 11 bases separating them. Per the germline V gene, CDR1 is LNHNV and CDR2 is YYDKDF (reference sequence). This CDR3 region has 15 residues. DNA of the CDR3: TGTGCCACCAGCCAACCCGAGGGAGCCAAAAACATTCAGTACTTC. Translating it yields CATSQPEGAKNIQYF.

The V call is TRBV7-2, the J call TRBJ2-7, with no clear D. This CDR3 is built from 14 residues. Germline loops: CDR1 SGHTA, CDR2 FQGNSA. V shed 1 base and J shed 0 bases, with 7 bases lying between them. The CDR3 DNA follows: TGTGCCAGCAGCTTAGGGGCGAGCTCCTACGAGCAGTACTTC. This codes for CASSLGASSYEQYF.

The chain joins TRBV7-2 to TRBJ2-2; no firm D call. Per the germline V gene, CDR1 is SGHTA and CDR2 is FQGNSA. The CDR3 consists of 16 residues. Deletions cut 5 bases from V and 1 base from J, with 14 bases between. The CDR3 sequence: CASSDPKGLNTGELFF. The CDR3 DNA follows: TGTGCCAGCAGCGATCCGAAGGGATTGAACACCGGGGAGCTGTTTTTT.

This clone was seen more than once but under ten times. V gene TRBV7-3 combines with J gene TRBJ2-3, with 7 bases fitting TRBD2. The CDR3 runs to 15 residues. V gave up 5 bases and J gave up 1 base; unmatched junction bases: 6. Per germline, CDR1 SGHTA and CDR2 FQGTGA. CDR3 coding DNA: TGTGCCAGCAGCGGGGCTAGCGGACGCACAGATACGCAGTATTTT. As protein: CASSGASGRTDTQYF.

The CDR3 protein is CAISESSGDRGYNSPLHF. For the CDR3, the DNA is TGTGCCATCAGTGAGTCGTCTGGGGACAGGGGCTATAATTCACCCCTCCACTTT. The genes are TRBV10-3 and TRBJ1-6; 10 bases match TRBD1. The V segment lost 0 bases and the J segment 3 bases; nucleotides outside the gene matches: 5. Germline CDR1 and CDR2: ENHRY and SYGVKD. The CDR3 length is 18 residues.

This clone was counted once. CDR3 DNA: TGCGCCAGCAGCCCAACAGGGGGAAGGGGTGAAAAACTGTTTTTT. Translated: CASSPTGGRGEKLFF. This chain connects TRBV5-1 to TRBJ1-4; 8 nucleotides align to TRBD1. J lost 7 bases, V lost 4 bases, and 9 bases had no gene match. The length of the CDR3 is 15 residues. Germline-derived CDR1 and CDR2 are SGHRS and YFSETQ.

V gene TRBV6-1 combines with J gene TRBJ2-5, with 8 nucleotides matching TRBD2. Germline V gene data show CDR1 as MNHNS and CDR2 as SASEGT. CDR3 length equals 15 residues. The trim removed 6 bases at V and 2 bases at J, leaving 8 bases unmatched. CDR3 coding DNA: TGTGCCAGCAGCGCCACTAGCGGAGGACAAGAGACCCAGTACTTC. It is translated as CASSATSGGQETQYF.

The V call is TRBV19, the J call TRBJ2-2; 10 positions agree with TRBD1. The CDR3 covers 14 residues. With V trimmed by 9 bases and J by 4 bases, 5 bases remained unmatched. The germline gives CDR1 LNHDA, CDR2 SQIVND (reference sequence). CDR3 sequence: CASRQGASTGELFF. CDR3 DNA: TGTGCCAGCCGACAGGGGGCGAGCACCGGGGAGCTGTTTTTT.

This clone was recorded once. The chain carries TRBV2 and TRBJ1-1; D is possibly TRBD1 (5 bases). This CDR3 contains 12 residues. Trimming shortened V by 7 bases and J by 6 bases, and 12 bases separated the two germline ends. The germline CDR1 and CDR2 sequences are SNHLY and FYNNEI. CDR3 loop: CASTGPDPEAFF. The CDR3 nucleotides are TGTGCCAGCACGGGGCCCGACCCTGAAGCTTTCTTT. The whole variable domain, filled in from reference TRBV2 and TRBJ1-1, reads EPEVTQTPSHQVTQMGQEVILRCVPISNHLYFYWYRQILGQKVEFLVSFYNNEISEKSEIFDDQFSVERPDGSNFTLKIRSTKLEDSAMYFCASTGPDPEAFFGQGTRLTVV.

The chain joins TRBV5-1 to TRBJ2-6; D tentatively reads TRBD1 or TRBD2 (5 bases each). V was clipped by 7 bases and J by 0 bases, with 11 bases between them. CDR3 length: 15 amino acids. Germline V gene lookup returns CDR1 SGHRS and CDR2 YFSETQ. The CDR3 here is CASVPGPSGANVLTF. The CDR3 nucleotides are TGCGCCAGCGTACCGGGGCCCTCTGGGGCCAACGTCCTGACTTTC. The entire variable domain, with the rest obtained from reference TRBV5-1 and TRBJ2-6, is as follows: KAGVTQTPRYLIKTRGQQVTLSCSPISGHRSVSWYQQTPGQGLQFLFEYFSETQRNKGNFPGRFSGRQFSNSRSEMNVSTLELGDSALYLCASVPGPSGANVLTFGAGSRLTVL.

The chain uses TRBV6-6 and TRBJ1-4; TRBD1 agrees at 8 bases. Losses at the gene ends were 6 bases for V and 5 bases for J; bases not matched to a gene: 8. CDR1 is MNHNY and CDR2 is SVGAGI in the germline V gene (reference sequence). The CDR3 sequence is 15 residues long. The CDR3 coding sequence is TGTGCCAGCAGCCAAGACAGGGGTAAAAATGAAAAACTGTTTTTT. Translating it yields CASSQDRGKNEKLFF.

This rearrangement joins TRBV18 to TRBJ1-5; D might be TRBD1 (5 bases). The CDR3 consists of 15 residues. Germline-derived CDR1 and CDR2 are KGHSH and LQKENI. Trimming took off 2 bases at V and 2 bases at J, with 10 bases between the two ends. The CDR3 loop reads CASSPRAGGNQPQHF. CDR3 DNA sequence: TGTGCCAGCTCACCAAGGGCGGGGGGCAATCAGCCCCAGCATTTT. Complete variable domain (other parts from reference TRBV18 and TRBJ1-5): NAGVMQNPRHLVRRRGQEARLRCSPMKGHSHVYWYRQLPEEGLKFMVYLQKENIIDESGMPKERFSAEFPKEGPSILRIQQVVRGDSAAYFCASSPRAGGNQPQHFGDGTRLSIL.

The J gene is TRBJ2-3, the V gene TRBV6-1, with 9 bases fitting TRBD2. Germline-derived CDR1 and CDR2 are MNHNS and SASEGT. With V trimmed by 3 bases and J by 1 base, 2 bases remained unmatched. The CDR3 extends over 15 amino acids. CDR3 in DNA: TGTGCCAGCAGTGAGAGCGGGGGGCGCACAGATACGCAGTATTTT. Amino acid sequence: CASSESGGRTDTQYF.

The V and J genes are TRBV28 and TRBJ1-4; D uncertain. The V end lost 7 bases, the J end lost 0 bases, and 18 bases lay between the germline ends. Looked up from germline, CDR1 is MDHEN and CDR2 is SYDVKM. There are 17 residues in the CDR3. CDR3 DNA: TGTGCCAGCACCTCCCAAATACAAGATGCAACTAATGAAAAACTGTTTTTT. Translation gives CASTSQIQDATNEKLFF.

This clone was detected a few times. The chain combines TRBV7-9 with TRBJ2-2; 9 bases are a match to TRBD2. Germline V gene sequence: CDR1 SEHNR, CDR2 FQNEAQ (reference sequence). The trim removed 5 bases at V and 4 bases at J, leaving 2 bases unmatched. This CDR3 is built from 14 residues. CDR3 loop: CASSPSGITGELFF. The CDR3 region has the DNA TGTGCCAGCAGCCCTAGCGGGATCACCGGGGAGCTGTTTTTT.

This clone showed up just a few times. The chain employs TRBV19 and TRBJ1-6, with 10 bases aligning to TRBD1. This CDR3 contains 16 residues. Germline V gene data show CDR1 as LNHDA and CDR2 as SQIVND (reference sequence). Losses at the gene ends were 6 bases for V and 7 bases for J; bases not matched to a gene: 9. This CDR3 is CASRTKMTGGNSPLHF. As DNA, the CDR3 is TGTGCCAGTAGAACAAAAATGACAGGGGGCAATTCACCCCTCCACTTT.

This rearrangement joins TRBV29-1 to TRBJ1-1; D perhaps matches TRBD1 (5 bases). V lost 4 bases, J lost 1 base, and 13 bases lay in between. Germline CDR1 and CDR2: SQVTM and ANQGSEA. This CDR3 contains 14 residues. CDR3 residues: CSVVRQGANTEAFF. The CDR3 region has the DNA TGCAGCGTTGTACGGCAGGGTGCGAACACTGAAGCTTTCTTT.

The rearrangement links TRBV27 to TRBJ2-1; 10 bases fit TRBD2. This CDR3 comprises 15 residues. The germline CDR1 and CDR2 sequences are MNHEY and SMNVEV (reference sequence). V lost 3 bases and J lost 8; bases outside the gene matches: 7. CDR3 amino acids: CASSFWLAGVYEQFF. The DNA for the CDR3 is TGTGCCAGCAGTTTTTGGCTAGCGGGGGTATATGAGCAGTTCTTC.

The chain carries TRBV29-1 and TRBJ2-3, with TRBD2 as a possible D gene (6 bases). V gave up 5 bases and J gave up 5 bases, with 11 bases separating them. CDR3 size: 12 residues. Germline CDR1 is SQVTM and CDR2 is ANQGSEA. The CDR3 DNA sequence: TGCAGCGTTATCTTGGGAGGAGATACGCAGTATTTT. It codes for CSVILGGDTQYF.

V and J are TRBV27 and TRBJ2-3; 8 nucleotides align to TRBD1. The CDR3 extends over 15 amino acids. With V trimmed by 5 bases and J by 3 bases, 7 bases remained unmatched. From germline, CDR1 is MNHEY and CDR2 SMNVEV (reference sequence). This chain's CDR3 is CASSRWTGKTDTQYF. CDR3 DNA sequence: TGTGCCAGCAGTCGCTGGACAGGGAAAACAGATACGCAGTATTTT.

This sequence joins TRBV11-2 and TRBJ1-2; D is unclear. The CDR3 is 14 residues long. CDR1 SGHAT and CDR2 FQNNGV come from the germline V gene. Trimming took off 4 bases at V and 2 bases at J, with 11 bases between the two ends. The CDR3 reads CASSSQNVNYGYTF. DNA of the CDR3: TGTGCCAGCAGCTCACAGAATGTAAACTATGGCTACACCTTC.

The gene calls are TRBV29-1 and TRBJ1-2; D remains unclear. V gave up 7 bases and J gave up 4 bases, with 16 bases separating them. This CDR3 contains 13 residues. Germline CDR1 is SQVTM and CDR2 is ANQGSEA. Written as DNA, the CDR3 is TGCAGCGCTACCGAAGAGAATCTCTATGGCTACACCTTC. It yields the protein CSATEENLYGYTF.

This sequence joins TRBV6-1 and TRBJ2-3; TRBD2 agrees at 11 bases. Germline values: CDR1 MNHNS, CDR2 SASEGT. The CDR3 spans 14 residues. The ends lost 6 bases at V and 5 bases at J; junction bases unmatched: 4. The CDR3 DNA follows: TGTGCCAGCAGACTAGCGGGAGCTTTAGATACGCAGTATTTT. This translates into CASRLAGALDTQYF.

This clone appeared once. The CDR3 DNA reads as TGCAGCGTTGTTAGCGGAGAGACCCAGTACTTC. It codes for CSVVSGETQYF. The genes are TRBV29-1 and TRBJ2-5; D possibly corresponds to TRBD2 (6 bases). CDR1 SQVTM and CDR2 ANQGSEA come from the germline V gene. Trimming removed 4 bases from V and 4 bases from J, with 7 bases in between. The CDR3 extends over 11 amino acids. The variable domain in full, completed from reference TRBV29-1 and TRBJ2-5, reads SAVISQKPSRDICQRGTSLTIQCQVDSQVTMMFWYRQQPGQSLTLIATANQGSEATYESGFVIDKFPISRPNLTFSTLTVSNMSPEDSSIYLCSVVSGETQYFGPGTRLLVL.

DNA for the CDR3: TGTGCCAGCAGTTTAGGGGGGCCCTACGAGCAGTACTTC. Protein sequence: CASSLGGPYEQYF. This sequence joins TRBV27 and TRBJ2-7; D is possibly TRBD1 or TRBD2 (6 bases each). The V gene's germline CDR1 is MNHEY and CDR2 SMNVEV (reference sequence). The CDR3 length is 13 residues. Trimming pared 2 bases from V and 2 bases from J, leaving 7 bases between.

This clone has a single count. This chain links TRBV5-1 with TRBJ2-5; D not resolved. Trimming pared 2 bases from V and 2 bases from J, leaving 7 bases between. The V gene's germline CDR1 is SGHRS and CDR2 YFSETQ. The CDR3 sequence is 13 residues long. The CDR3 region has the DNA TGCGCCAGCAGCTTCAGGATTCAAGAGACCCAGTACTTC. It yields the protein CASSFRIQETQYF.